This TCR beta chain was profiled in a study of response to subunit inactivated influenza vaccine. Using its own MiXCR run on the RT-PCR reads, TCRdb lists one record per CDR3 protein. The table includes around 540,000 distinct CDR3 sequences, 12% detected once. This clonotype was detected a few times. Trimming removed 3 bases from V and 2 bases from J, with 18 bases in between. The CDR3 spans 17 residues. Germline lookup yields CDR1 KGHSH and CDR2 LQKENI. The specimen was PBMCs from blood, collected on the day of vaccination. This TCR was recovered from a man between 50 and 59 years old who received an inactivated influenza vaccine. J is TRBJ2-3 and V is TRBV18; D gene ambiguous. Written as DNA, the CDR3 is TGTGCCAGCTCACCCAACACGGCAACGGCCTCCACAGATACGCAGTATTTT. Amino acid sequence: CASSPNTATASTDTQYF.